The 3 T cell receptor beta chains presented below share a single source sample, sequenced in a study of CD4 and CD8 cells across lung adenocarcinoma regions. TCRdb reprocessed the PCR reads via MiXCR and lists one record per CDR3 protein. This sample carries 5,500 to 7,000 distinct CDR3 sequences, roughly 53% of them seen once, and the ten largest clones take more than 85%. Sequencing was carried out using CD8+ T cells from the margin of a lung tumor. All receptors come from a male donor with lung adenocarcinoma. The CD4 and CD8 labels of this study may be unreliable.

The CDR3, as DNA: TGTGCCAGCAGTTTATTTGGGGAAAGAATACGCGAGCAGTACTTC. It yields the protein CASSLFGERIREQYF. This sequence joins TRBV27 and TRBJ2-5; D remains ambiguous. The tail of the sequence fits TRBJ2-7 better, so the J call may be wrong. This CDR3 spans 15 amino acids. Germline V gene data show CDR1 as MNHEY and CDR2 as SMNVEV (reference sequence).

V and J are TRBV10-1 and TRBJ2-5, with D unresolved. The DNA end is more similar to TRBJ2-1, so the J call may be wrong. From germline, CDR1 is WNHNN and CDR2 SYGVQD (reference sequence). CDR3 length: 12 residues. CDR3 sequence (DNA): TGCGCCAGCAGTGAAAGAGGCGATGAGCAGTTCTTC. Protein product: CASSERGDEQFF.

The chain recombines TRBV4-1 with TRBJ2-1; 9 bases are shared with TRBD2. The CDR3 is 17 residues long. V was clipped by 5 bases and J by 0 bases; unmatched bases: 8. The germline CDR1 and CDR2 sequences are MGHRA and YSYEKL. CDR3 sequence: CASSSLAGVSSYNEQFF. Here the CDR3 DNA reads TGCGCCAGCAGCTCCTTAGCGGGGGTGAGCTCCTACAATGAGCAGTTCTTC.